The 27 T cell receptor beta chains given below trace back to one sample, sequenced in a study of blood T cell repertoires in COVID-19. Sequencing was performed with immunoSEQ multiplex PCR; in TCRdb, only in-frame clones are kept and a portion is missing. The sample has more than 150,000 clones; approximately 90% are singletons. What was sequenced was peripheral blood. These receptors originate from a woman in her 70s with acute or convalescent COVID-19.

This chain uses TRBV2 with TRBJ1-2; D unclear. CDR3 size: 14 residues. V lost 2 bases to trimming and J lost 0 bases, with 7 bases between them. CDR1 is SNHLY and CDR2 is FYNNEI in the germline V gene. The CDR3 bases are TGTGCCAGCAGTGAACAGGCCTCTAACTATGGCTACACCTTC. This gives the protein CASSEQASNYGYTF.

A word on this clone: The CDR3 carries no conserved terminal phenylalanine or tryptophan, so it likely arises from a read error. The limits of the CDR3 on the DNA are not certain, so only TCRdb's listed CDR3 is given. This chain connects TRBV23-1 to TRBJ1-1. TRBV23-1 is designated an ORF whose function remains uncertain. The CDR3 is 12 residues long, counting both termini. CDR3 loop: CASSQSNLPQVV.

The chain is built from TRBV18 and TRBJ1-3, with TRBD1 as a possible D gene (6 bases). Trimming shortened V by 3 bases and J by 3 bases, and 9 bases separated the two germline ends. Per the germline V gene, CDR1 is KGHSH and CDR2 is LQKENI. The CDR3 covers 14 residues. The CDR3 DNA reads as TGTGCCAGCTCACCGAAGGACAGTGGAAACACCATATATTTT. This gives the protein CASSPKDSGNTIYF.

This chain joins TRBV19 and TRBJ1-4; D perhaps matches TRBD1 (5 bases). Germline V gives CDR1 LNHDA, CDR2 SQIVND (reference sequence). V was shortened by 3 bases and J by 5 bases, with 7 bases between the two germline ends. CDR3 size: 13 residues. The DNA for the CDR3 is TGTGCCAGTAGTATTCGACAGAATGAAAAACTGTTTTTT. It encodes CASSIRQNEKLFF.

The chain recombines TRBV28 with TRBJ1-2, with D possibly TRBD1 on 6 matching bases. The germline V and J ends were trimmed by 8 bases and 2 bases, with 18 bases remaining between them. This CDR3 spans 15 amino acids. CDR1 and CDR2 from the germline V gene are MDHEN and SYDVKM. The CDR3 DNA reads TGTGCCAGCGCTCGGGGAGCAACAGGGAACTATGGCTACACCTTC. This sequence encodes CASARGATGNYGYTF.

The V call is TRBV13, the J call TRBJ2-1; TRBD2 matches 14 bases. The germline V gene encodes CDR1 PRHDT and CDR2 FYEKMQ (reference sequence). This CDR3 region has 17 residues. V lost 4 bases and J lost 4; bases outside the gene matches: 6. The CDR3 is CASSSGLAGGRYNEQFF. CDR3 in DNA: TGTGCCAGCAGCTCCGGACTAGCGGGGGGCCGATACAATGAGCAGTTCTTC.

The rearrangement links TRBV10-3 to TRBJ1-5, with D tentatively TRBD1 (6 bases). The length of the CDR3 is 13 residues. CDR1 and CDR2 from the germline V gene are ENHRY and SYGVKD. V lost 11 bases to trimming and J lost 0 bases, with 11 bases between them. The CDR3 nucleotides read TGTGCCTCCCAGGGGAATAGCAATCAGCCCCAGCATTTT. It translates to CASQGNSNQPQHF.

The CDR3 loop reads CAWSFYEQYV. The DNA for the CDR3 is TGTGCCTGGAGCTTCTACGAGCAGTACGTC. The genes are TRBV30 and TRBJ2-7; D gene ambiguous. Trimming took off 3 bases at V and 3 bases at J, with 3 bases between the two ends. This CDR3 spans 10 amino acids. Germline V gene sequence: CDR1 GTSNPN, CDR2 SVGIG (reference sequence).

The gene calls are TRBV3-1 (or the pseudogene TRBV3-2) and TRBJ2-4, with D possibly being TRBD2 (8 bases). This CDR3 has 16 amino acids. Germline lookup yields CDR1 LGHDT and CDR2 YNNKEL (reference sequence). Trimming left V 0 bases short and J 7 bases short, with 16 bases between. CDR3 protein: CASSQDREGAGNIQYF. Written as DNA, the CDR3 is TGTGCCAGCAGCCAAGACCGGGAGGGGGCGGGGAACATTCAGTACTTC.

The V gene is TRBV19, the J gene TRBJ2-3; D is possibly TRBD2 (6 bases). Germline CDR1 is LNHDA and CDR2 is SQIVND (reference sequence). There are 16 residues in the CDR3. V shed 1 base and J shed 1 base, with 12 bases lying between them. The CDR3 DNA reads as TGTGCCAGTAGTATAGTTCGGGGGTTAGGCACAGATACGCAGTATTTT. Amino acid sequence: CASSIVRGLGTDTQYF.

The V and J genes are TRBV7-2 and TRBJ2-7; D is possibly TRBD2 (6 bases). Trimming left V 0 bases short and J 1 base short, with 13 bases between. The germline CDR1 and CDR2 sequences are SGHTA and FQGNSA. The CDR3 spans 16 residues. CDR3 coding DNA: TGTGCCAGCAGCTTAGCTCGGGGAGGAGGATCCTACGAGCAGTACTTC. Its protein is CASSLARGGGSYEQYF.

This clone was recorded a few times. V gene TRBV7-2 combines with J gene TRBJ1-1, with D maybe TRBD1 (5 bases). Germline CDR1 reads SGHTA; CDR2 reads FQGNSA. The V and J ends lost 4 bases and 8 bases respectively, with 17 bases between them. CDR3 length: 14 residues. The CDR3 DNA follows: TGTGCCAGCAGCTGGCCGGGACGGGGGGTAGAAGCTTTCTTT. It is translated as CASSWPGRGVEAFF.

The chain uses TRBV7-9 and TRBJ1-6; TRBD1 aligns across 9 bases. The germline CDR1 and CDR2 sequences are SEHNR and FQNEAQ (reference sequence). The CDR3 has 15 amino acids. The trim removed 3 bases at V and 9 bases at J, leaving 6 bases unmatched. The CDR3 region has the DNA TGTGCCAGCAGCTTGGGGACAGGGACCCGTTCACCCCTCCACTTT. The encoded protein is CASSLGTGTRSPLHF.

Only a few counts were recorded for this clone. The rearrangement links TRBV27 to TRBJ2-7; TRBD1 matches 9 bases. The CDR3 length is 17 residues. Germline CDR1 MNHEY, CDR2 SMNVEV (reference sequence). Trimming cost V 3 bases and J 0 bases; bases outside gene matches: 9. The CDR3 protein is CASSFPHRDRVSYEQYV. The CDR3 DNA follows: TGTGCCAGCAGTTTCCCTCACCGGGACAGGGTCTCCTACGAGCAGTACGTC.

The chain has TRBV21-1 and TRBJ2-7; the DNA was not compared with TRBD2, the D call given in the table. TRBV21-1 is an annotated pseudogene. This CDR3 is 18 amino acids long. The CDR3 here is CASSKIPLIAGGAYEQYF. The CDR3 DNA reads TGTGCCAGCAGCAAAATTCCCCTTATAGCGGGGGGAGCCTACGAGCAGTACTTC.

The rearrangement uses TRBV15 and TRBJ1-4, with TRBD1 matching 11 bases. The CDR3 totals 15 residues. Germline lookup yields CDR1 LNHNV and CDR2 YYDKDF (reference sequence). V lost 5 bases, J lost 6 bases, and 5 bases stayed unmatched. The CDR3 DNA follows: TGTGCCACCAGCGGATTGGGACAGGGGGATGAAAAACTGTTTTTT. This translates into CATSGLGQGDEKLFF.

The chain is built from TRBV28 and TRBJ2-3; maybe TRBD1 (5 bases). Trimming took off 6 bases at V and 0 bases at J, with 13 bases between the two ends. The CDR3 has 15 residues. Germline CDR1 and CDR2: MDHEN and SYDVKM. The CDR3 here is CASSPVGHSTDTQYF. DNA of the CDR3: TGTGCCAGCAGCCCCGTTGGACACAGCACAGATACGCAGTATTTT.

V usage is TRBV7-9 and J usage is TRBJ2-7, with TRBD1 identical over 11 bases. This CDR3 region has 15 residues. Germline assignment: CDR1 SEHNR and CDR2 FQNEAQ (reference sequence). V lost 5 bases and J lost 0; bases outside the gene matches: 3. Here the CDR3 reads CASSGTGGSSYEQYV. The CDR3 DNA reads TGTGCCAGCAGCGGGACAGGGGGTAGCTCCTACGAGCAGTACGTC.

This clone has a handful of counts. CDR3 DNA: TGTGCCAGCAGCGTAAGTACTACCTCAACGGAGACCCAGTACTTC. This codes for CASSVSTTSTETQYF. The chain employs TRBV9 and TRBJ2-5; D remains ambiguous. Trimming stripped 1 base from V and 5 bases from J, with 15 bases between. CDR3 length equals 15 residues. Germline CDR1 reads SGDLS; CDR2 reads YYNGEE.

CDR3 bases: TGTGCCAGTAGTACCCCGGGACAGGGGGCTAGGGAGCAGTTCTTC. The encoded protein is CASSTPGQGAREQFF. The V gene is TRBV19, the J gene TRBJ2-1; TRBD1 matches at 12 bases. The CDR3 runs to 15 residues. CDR1 is LNHDA and CDR2 is SQIVND in the germline V gene (reference sequence). With V trimmed by 4 bases and J by 10 bases, 8 bases remained unmatched.

V is TRBV6-5 and J is TRBJ1-1, with D possibly TRBD1 on 6 matching bases. Germline V CDR1 and CDR2: MNHEY, SVGAGI. Trimming left V 6 bases short and J 0 bases short, with 14 bases between. The CDR3 is 15 amino acids. The DNA for the CDR3 is TGTGCCAGCAGGCCGCTCACAGGGTTGAACACTGAAGCTTTCTTT. Protein product: CASRPLTGLNTEAFF.

V usage is TRBV11-2 and J usage is TRBJ2-7; 7 bases are a match to TRBD2. The ends lost 5 bases at V and 7 bases at J; junction bases unmatched: 20. The CDR3 covers 17 residues. In germline, CDR1 is SGHAT, CDR2 FQNNGV. Here the CDR3 reads CASSIQRHGRQFLEQYV. CDR3 nucleotides: TGTGCCAGCAGCATCCAAAGGCACGGGAGGCAATTTTTGGAGCAGTACGTC.

The chain combines TRBV27 with TRBJ1-2, with 7 bases aligning to TRBD1. The CDR3 has 16 amino acids. CDR1 and CDR2 (germline): MNHEY, SMNVEV (reference sequence). J lost 7 bases, V lost 7 bases, and 18 bases had no gene match. CDR3 nucleotide sequence: TGTGCCAGCAATCGGTATCCATCGACAGGGCCGGGTGGCTACACCTTC. It encodes CASNRYPSTGPGGYTF.

Only one count was recorded for this clone. J is TRBJ1-2 and V is TRBV5-1, with 10 bases matching TRBD1. CDR1 is SGHRS, CDR2 YFSETQ, per germline. Trimming took 1 base from V and 4 from J; bases not matched to a gene: 7. The CDR3 is 16 amino acids. DNA of the CDR3: TGCGCCAGCAGCTTGACCCCCGGGACAGGGGCCTATGGCTACACCTTC. This codes for CASSLTPGTGAYGYTF.

In this sample, this clone turned up once. This chain connects TRBV2 to TRBJ1-3; possibly TRBD1 for D (6 bases). The CDR3 contains 15 residues. The V gene's germline CDR1 is SNHLY and CDR2 FYNNEI. The V gene lost 4 bases and the J gene lost 1 base, with 11 bases spanning the gap. As DNA, the CDR3 is TGTGCCAGCAGTGTGGGGGGGGCTTCTGGAAACACCATATATTTT. Translating gives CASSVGGASGNTIYF.

This chain connects TRBV15 to TRBJ2-5; D ambiguous. The CDR3 length is 13 residues. Trimming left V 1 base short and J 4 bases short, with 7 bases between. CDR1 LNHNV and CDR2 YYDKDF come from the germline V gene (reference sequence). The CDR3 region is CATSRGYGETQYF. The CDR3, as DNA: TGTGCCACCAGCAGAGGCTACGGAGAGACCCAGTACTTC.

The genes are TRBV6-1 and TRBJ2-3; TRBD1 might be the D (5 bases). The CDR3 loop spans 18 amino acids. Trimming removed 4 bases from V and 0 bases from J, with 20 bases in between. CDR1 is MNHNS and CDR2 is SASEGT in the germline V gene. The CDR3 sequence: CASSGALGLTPSTDTQYF. In nucleotides, the CDR3 is TGTGCCAGCAGTGGCGCATTGGGGCTAACCCCTAGCACAGATACGCAGTATTTT.